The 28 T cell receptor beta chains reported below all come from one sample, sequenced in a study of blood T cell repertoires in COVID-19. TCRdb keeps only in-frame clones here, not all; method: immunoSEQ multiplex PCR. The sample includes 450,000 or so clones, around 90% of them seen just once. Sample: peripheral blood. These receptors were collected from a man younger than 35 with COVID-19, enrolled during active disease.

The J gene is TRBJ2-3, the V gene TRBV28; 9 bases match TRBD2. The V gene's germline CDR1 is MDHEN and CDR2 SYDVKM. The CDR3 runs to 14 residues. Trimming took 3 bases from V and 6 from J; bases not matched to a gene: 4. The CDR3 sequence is CASSLASGTDTQYF. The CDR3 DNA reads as TGTGCCAGCAGTTTGGCTAGCGGGACCGATACGCAGTATTTT.

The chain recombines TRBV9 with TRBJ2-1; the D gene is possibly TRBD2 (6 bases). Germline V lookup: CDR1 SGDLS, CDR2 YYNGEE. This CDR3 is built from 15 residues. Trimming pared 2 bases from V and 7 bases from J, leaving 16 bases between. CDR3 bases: TGTGCCAGCAGCGTCGTCGGCGGGGACCCAAATGAGCAGTTCTTC. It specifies CASSVVGGDPNEQFF.

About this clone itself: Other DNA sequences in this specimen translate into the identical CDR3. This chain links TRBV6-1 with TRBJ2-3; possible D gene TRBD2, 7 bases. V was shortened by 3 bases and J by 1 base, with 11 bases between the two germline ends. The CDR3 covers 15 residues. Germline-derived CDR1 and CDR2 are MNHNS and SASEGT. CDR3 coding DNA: TGTGCCAGCAGTGAGTTGCGGGGGCGCACAGATACGCAGTATTTT. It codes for CASSELRGRTDTQYF.

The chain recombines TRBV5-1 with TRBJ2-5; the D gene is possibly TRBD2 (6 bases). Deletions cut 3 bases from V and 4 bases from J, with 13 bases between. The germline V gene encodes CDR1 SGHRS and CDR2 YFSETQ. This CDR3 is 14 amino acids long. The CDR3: CASSSSGLRETQYF. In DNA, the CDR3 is TGCGCCAGCAGCTCGTCGGGACTCCGAGAGACCCAGTACTTC.

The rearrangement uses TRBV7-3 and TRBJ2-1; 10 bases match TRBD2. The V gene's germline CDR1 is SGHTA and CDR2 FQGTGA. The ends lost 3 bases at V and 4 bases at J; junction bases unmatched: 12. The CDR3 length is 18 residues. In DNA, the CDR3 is TGTGCCAGCAGCTTTAACCCCCCAGGGACTAGCGTATACAATGAGCAGTTCTTC. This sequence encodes CASSFNPPGTSVYNEQFF. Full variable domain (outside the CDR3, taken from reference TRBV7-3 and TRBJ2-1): GAGVSQTPSNKVTEKGKYVELRCDPISGHTALYWYRQSLGQGPEFLIYFQGTGAADDSGLPNDRFFAVRPEGSVSTLKIQRTERGDSAVYLCASSFNPPGTSVYNEQFFGPGTRLTVL.

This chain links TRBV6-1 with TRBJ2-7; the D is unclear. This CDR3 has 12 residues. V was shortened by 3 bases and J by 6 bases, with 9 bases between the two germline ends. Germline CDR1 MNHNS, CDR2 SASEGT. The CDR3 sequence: CASSERWAEQYF. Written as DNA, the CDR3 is TGTGCCAGCAGTGAGCGCTGGGCCGAGCAGTACTTC.

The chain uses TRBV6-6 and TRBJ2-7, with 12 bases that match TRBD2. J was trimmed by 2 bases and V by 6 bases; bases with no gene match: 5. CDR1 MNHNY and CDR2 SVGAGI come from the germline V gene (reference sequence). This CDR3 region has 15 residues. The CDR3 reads CASSPRTSGAYEQYF. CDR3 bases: TGTGCCAGCAGCCCAAGGACTAGCGGGGCCTACGAGCAGTACTTC.

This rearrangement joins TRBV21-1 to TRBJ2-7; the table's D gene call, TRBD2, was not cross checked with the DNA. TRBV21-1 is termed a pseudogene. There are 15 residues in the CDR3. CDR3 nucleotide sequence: TGTGCCAGCAGCAAACCTAGCGGGGTGACCTACGAGCAGTACTTC. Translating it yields CASSKPSGVTYEQYF.

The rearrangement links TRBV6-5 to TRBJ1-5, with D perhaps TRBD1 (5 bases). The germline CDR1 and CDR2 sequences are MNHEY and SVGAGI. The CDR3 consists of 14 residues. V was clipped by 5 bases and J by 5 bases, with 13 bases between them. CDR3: CASSHDGGYQPQHF. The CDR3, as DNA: TGTGCCAGCAGTCACGACGGGGGGTATCAGCCCCAGCATTTT.

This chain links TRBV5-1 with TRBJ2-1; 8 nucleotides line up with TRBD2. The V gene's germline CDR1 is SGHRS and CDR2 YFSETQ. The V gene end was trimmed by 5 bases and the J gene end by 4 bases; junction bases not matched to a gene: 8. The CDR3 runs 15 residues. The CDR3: CASRIDSGGYNEQFF. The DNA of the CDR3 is TGCGCCAGCAGGATCGACAGCGGGGGTTACAATGAGCAGTTCTTC.

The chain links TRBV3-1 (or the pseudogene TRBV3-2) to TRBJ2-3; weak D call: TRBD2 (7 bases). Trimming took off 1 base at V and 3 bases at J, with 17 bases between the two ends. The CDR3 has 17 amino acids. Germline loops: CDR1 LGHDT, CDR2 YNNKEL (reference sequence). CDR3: CASSQVGGQGLTDTQYF. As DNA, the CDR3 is TGTGCCAGCAGCCAAGTGGGGGGGCAGGGGTTGACAGATACGCAGTATTTT.

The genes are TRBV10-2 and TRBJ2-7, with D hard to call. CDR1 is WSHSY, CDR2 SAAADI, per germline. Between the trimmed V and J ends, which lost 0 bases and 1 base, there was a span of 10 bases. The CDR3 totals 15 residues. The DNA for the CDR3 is TGCGCCAGCAGTGAGTCGCAGGCCAATTCCTACGAGCAGTACTTC. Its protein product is CASSESQANSYEQYF.

The CDR3 region has the DNA TGTGCCAGCAGTCCCGAGAACCACAGGGGGCGCGGGGAGACCCAGTACTTC. It specifies CASSPENHRGRGETQYF. The genes are TRBV27 and TRBJ2-5; 9 bases fit TRBD1. CDR1 is MNHEY and CDR2 is SMNVEV in the germline V gene (reference sequence). The CDR3 runs to 17 residues. V lost 5 bases and J lost 5; bases outside the gene matches: 15.

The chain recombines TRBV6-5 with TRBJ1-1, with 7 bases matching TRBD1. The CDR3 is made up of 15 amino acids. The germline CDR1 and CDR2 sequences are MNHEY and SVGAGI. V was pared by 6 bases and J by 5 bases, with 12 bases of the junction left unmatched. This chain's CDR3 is CASSPRQGRSTEAFF. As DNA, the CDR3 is TGTGCCAGCAGCCCACGACAGGGCCGGAGTACTGAAGCTTTCTTT.

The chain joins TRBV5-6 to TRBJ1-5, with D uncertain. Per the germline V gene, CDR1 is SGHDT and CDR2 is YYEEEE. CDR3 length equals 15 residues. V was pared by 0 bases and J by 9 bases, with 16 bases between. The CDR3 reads CASSLGGAVAGPQHF. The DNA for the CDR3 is TGTGCCAGCAGCTTGGGAGGTGCGGTGGCCGGGCCCCAGCATTTT.

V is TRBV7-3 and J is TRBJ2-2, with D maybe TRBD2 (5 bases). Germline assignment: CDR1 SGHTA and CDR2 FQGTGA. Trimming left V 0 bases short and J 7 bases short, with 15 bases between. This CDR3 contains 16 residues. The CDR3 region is CASSLTQLDFGGELFF. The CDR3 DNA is TGTGCCAGCAGCTTAACCCAACTAGATTTCGGCGGGGAGCTGTTTTTT.

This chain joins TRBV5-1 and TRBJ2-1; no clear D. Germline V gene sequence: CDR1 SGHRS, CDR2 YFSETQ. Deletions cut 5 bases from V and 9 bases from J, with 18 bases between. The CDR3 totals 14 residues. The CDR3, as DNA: TGCGCCAGCAGGACGGAGCTTCCGAGAGGTGAGCAGTTCTTC. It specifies CASRTELPRGEQFF.

CDR3 residues: CASSREQAEAFF. CDR3 nucleotides: TGTGCCAGCAGCCGTGAACAGGCTGAAGCTTTCTTT. The gene calls are TRBV14 and TRBJ1-1; maybe TRBD1 (5 bases). The CDR3 length is 12 residues. V was pared by 4 bases and J by 6 bases, with 9 bases between. The germline CDR1 and CDR2 sequences are SGHDN and FVKESK.

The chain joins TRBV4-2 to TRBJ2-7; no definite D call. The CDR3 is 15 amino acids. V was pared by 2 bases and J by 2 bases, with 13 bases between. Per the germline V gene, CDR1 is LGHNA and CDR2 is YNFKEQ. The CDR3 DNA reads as TGTGCCAGCAGCCAAACCCAAGCGAACCCCTACGAGCAGTACTTC. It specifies CASSQTQANPYEQYF.

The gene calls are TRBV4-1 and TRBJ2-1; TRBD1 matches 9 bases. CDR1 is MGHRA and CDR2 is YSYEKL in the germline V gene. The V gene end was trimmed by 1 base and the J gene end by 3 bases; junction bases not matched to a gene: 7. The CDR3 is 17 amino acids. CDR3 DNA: TGCGCCAGCAGCCAAGCCGGCTCGGGACAGGGCTACAATGAGCAGTTCTTC. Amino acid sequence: CASSQAGSGQGYNEQFF.

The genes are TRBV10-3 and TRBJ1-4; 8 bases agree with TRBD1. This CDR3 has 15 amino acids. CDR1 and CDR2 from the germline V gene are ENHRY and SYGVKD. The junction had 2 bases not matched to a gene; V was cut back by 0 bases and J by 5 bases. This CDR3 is CAISESNRGNEKLFF. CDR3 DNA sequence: TGTGCCATCAGTGAGTCCAACAGGGGGAATGAAAAACTGTTTTTT.

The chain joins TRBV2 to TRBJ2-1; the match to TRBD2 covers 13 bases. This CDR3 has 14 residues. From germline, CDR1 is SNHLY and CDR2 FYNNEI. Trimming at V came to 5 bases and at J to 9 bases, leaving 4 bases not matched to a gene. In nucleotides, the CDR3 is TGTGCCAGCAGTCGGACTAGCGGGGGTACTGAGCAGTTCTTC. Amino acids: CASSRTSGGTEQFF.

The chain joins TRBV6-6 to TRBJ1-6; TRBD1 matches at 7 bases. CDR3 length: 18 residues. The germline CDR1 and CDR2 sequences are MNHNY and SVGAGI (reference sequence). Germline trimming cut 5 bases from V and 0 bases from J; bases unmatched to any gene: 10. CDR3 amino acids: CASSQLGTASSYNSPLHF. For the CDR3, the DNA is TGTGCCAGCAGTCAGCTGGGGACAGCAAGCTCCTATAATTCACCCCTCCACTTT.

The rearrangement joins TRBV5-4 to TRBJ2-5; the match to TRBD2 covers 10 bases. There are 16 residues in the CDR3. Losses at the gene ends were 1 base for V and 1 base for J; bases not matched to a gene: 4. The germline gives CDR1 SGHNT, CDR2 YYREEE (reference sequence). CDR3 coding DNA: TGTGCCAGCAGCTTGTTTAGCGGGAGGATCCAAGAGACCCAGTACTTC. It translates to CASSLFSGRIQETQYF.

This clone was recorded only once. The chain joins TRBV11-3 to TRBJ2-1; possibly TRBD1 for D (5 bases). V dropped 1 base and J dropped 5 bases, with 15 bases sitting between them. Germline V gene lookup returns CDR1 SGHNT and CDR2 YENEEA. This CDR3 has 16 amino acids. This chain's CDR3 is CASSLGQGRSDNEQFF. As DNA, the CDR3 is TGTGCCAGCAGCTTAGGCCAGGGTAGGTCGGACAATGAGCAGTTCTTC.

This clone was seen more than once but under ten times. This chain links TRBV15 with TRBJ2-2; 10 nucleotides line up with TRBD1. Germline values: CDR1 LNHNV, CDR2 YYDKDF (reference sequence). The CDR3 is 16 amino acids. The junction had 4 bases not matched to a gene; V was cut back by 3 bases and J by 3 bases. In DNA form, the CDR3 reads TGTGCCACCAGCAGGGGACAGGGGTTGTACACCGGGGAGCTGTTTTTT. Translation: CATSRGQGLYTGELFF. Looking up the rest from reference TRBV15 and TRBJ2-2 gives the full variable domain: DAMVIQNPRYQVTQFGKPVTLSCSQTLNHNVMYWYQQKSSQAPKLLFHYYDKDFNNEADTPDNFQSRRPNTSFCFLDIRSPGLGDTAMYLCATSRGQGLYTGELFFGEGSRLTVL.

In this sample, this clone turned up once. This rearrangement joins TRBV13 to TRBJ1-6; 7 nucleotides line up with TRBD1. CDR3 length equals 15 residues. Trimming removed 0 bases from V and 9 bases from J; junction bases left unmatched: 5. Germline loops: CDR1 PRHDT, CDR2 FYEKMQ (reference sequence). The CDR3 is CASSLGGGGFSPLHF. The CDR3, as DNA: TGTGCCAGCAGCTTAGGAGGGGGCGGGTTTTCACCCCTCCACTTT.

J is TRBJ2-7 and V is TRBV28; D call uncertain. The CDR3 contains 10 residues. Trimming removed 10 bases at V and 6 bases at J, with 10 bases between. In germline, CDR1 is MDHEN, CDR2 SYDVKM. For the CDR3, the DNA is TGTGCCACCAACTTCGTCGAGCAGTACTTC. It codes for CATNFVEQYF. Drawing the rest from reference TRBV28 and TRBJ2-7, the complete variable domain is DVKVTQSSRYLVKRTGEKVFLECVQDMDHENMFWYRQDPGLGLRLIYFSYDVKMKEKGDIPEGYSVSREKKERFSLILESASTNQTSMYLCATNFVEQYFGPGTRLTVT.